This entry concerns a single TCR beta chain. Its antigen remains unidentified. The sample comes from a study of T-cell memory formation after mild COVID-19. For the study at large: TCR clusters showed largely donor specificity.

Barcoded TCR alpha and TCR beta cDNA libraries with UMIs came from 5'RACE using constant-segment primers. TCRdb analysed the 5' RACE reads with MiXCR anew, one entry per CDR3 protein. Among under 650,000 distinct CDR3 sequences listed, roughly 18% were seen once. V gave up 5 bases and J gave up 9 bases, with 14 bases separating them. CDR1 and CDR2 (germline): MNHEY, SVGAGI. The length of the CDR3 is 14 residues. Study-wide results and caveats: CD4+ bias marked clones expanding day 15 to 37, unlike balanced contracting clones. There were some responding clones in pre-infection memory, which suggested that cross-reactive memory had joined.

The receptor was isolated from an adult woman who had mild COVID-19 (a few samples of this study predate the infection). Cell type and time point are not known. The specimen sequenced was PBMCs or a T cell subset sorted from them (not recorded which). The chain is built from TRBV6-5 and TRBJ1-6; D might be TRBD1 (6 bases). The CDR3, as DNA: TGTGCCAGCAGTCAGGGGACGAGCGGTTCACCCCTCCACTTT. Its protein is CASSQGTSGSPLHF.